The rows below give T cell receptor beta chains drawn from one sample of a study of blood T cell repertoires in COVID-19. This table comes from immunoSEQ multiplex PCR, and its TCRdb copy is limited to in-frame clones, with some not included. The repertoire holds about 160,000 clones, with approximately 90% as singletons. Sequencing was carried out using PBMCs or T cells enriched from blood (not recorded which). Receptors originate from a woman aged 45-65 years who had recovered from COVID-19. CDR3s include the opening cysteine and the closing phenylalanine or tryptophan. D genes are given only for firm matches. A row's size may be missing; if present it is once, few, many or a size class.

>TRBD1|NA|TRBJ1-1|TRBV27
TGTGCCAGCAGTTTCGGGACAGGGTCTATAGCCACTGAAGCTTTCTTT
CASSFGTGSIATEAFF
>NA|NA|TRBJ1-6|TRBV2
TGTGCCAGCAGAACTGCCGGCGGGTCCTTTAATTCACCCCTCCACTTT
CASRTAGGSFNSPLHF
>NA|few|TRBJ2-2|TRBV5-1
TGCGCCAGCCGCAGGGATTGGGCCGGGGAGCTGTTTTTT
CASRRDWAGELFF
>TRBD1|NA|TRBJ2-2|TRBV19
TGTGCCAGTAGACCCACAGGGGCGAACACCGGGGAGCTGTTTTTT
CASRPTGANTGELFF
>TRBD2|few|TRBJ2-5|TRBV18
TGTGCCAGCTCACCGCCGGGACTAGCGAAAGAGGATACCCAGTACTTC
CASSPPGLAKEDTQYF
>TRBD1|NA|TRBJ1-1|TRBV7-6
TGTGCCAGCAGCGTCCGGGACAGCAACACTGAAGCTTTCTTT
CASSVRDSNTEAFF
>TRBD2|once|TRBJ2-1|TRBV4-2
TGTGCCAGCAGCCAAGAACTAGCGGGGGGGGGCAATGAGCAGTTCTTC
CASSQELAGGGNEQFF
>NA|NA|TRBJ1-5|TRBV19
TGTGCCACTCGCCCCCGGGGAGGGTTGGGTCAGCCCCAGCATTTT
CATRPRGGLGQPQHF
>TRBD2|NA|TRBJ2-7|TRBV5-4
TGTGCCAGCAGCTTGGCCACTAGCGGGGGATTGGGCGAGCAGTACTTC
CASSLATSGGLGEQYF
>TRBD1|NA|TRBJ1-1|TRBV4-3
TGCGCCAGCAGCCAAACAGGGGGCGCTGAAGCTTTCTTT
CASSQTGGAEAFF